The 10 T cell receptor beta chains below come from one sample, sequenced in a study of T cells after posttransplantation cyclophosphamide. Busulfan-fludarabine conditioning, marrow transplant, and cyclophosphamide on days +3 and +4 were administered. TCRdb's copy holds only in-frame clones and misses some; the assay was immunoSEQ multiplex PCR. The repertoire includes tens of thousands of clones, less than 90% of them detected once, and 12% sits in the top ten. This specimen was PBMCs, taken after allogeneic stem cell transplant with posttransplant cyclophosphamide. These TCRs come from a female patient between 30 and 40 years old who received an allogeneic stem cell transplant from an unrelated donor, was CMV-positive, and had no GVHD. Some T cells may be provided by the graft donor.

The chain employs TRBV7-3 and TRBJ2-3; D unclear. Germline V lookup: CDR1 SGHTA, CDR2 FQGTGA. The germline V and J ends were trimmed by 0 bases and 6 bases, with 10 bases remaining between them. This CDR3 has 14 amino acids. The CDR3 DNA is TGTGCCAGCAGCTTAACCGGTAGTATGGATACGCAGTATTTT. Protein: CASSLTGSMDTQYF.

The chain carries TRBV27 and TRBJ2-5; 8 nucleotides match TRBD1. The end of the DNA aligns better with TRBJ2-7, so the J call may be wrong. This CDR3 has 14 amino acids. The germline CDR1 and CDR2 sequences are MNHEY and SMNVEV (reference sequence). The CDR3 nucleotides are TGTGCCAGCAGTCGGACAGGGATCTCCTACGAGCAGTACTTC. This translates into CASSRTGISYEQYF.

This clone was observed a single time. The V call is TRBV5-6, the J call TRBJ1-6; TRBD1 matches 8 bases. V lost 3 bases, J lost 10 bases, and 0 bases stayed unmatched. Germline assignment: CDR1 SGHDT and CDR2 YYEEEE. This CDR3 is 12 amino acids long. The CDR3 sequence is CASSWTGSPLHF. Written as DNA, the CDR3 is TGTGCCAGCAGCTGGACAGGGTCACCCCTCCACTTT.

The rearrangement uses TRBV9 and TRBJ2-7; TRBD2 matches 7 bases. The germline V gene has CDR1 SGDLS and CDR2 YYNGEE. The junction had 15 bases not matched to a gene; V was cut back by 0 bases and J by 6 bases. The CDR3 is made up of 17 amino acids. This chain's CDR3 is CASSVDPREGVVIEQYF. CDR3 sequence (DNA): TGTGCCAGCAGCGTAGACCCCAGGGAGGGAGTTGTAATCGAGCAGTACTTC.

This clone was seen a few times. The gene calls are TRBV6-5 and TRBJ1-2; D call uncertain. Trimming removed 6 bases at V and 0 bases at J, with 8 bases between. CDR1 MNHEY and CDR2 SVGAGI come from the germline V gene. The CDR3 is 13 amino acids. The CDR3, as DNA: TGTGCCAGCAGGCGGTCAGCTAACTATGGCTACACCTTC. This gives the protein CASRRSANYGYTF.

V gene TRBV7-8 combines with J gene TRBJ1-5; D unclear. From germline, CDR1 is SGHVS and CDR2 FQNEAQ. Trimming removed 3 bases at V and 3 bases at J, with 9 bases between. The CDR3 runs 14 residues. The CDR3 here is CASSLEQFNQPQHF. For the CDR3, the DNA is TGTGCCAGCAGCTTGGAACAGTTCAATCAGCCCCAGCATTTT.

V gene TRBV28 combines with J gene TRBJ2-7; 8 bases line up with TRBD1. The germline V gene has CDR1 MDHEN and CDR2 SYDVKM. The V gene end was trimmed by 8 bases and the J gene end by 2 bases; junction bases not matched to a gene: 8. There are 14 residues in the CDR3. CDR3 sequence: CASATGTGPYEQYF. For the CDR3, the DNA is TGTGCCAGCGCCACCGGGACAGGCCCCTACGAGCAGTACTTC.

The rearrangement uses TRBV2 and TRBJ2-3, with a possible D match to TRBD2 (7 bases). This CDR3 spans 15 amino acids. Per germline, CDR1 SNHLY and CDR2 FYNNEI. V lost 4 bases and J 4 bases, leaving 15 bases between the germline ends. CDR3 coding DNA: TGTGCCAGCAGTGGGCGGGGGCCCCCCCCAGATACGCAGTATTTT. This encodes CASSGRGPPPDTQYF.

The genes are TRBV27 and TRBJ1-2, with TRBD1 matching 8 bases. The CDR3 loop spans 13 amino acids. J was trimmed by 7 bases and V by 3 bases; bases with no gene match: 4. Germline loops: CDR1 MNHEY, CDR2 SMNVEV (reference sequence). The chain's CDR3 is CASSFMTGVGYTF. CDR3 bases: TGTGCCAGCAGTTTTATGACAGGGGTTGGCTACACCTTC.

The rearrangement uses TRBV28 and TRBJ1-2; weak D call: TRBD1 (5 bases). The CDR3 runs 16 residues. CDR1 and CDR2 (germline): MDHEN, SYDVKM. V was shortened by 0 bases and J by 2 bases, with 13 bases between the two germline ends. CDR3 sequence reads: CASSLWAGGENYGYTF. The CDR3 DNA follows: TGTGCCAGCAGTTTATGGGCAGGAGGGGAGAACTATGGCTACACCTTC.